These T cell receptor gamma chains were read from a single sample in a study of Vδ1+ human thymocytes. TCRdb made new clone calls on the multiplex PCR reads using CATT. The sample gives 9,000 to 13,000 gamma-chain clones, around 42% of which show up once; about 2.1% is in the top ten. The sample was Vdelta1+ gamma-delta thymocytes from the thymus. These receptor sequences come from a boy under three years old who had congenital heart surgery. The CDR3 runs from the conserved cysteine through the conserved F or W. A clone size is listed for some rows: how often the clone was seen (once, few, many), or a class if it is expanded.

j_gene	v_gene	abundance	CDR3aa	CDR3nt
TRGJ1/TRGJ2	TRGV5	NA	CATWTRDYYKKLF	TGTGCCACCTGGACACGGGATTATTATAAGAAACTCTTT
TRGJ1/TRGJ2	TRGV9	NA	CALWVRGYKKLF	TGTGCCTTGTGGGTGCGCGGGTATAAGAAACTCTTT
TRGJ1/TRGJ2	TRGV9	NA	CALWEVKNYYKKLF	TGTGCCTTGTGGGAGGTGAAGAATTATTATAAGAAACTCTTT
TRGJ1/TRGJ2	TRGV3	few	CATWDKPNYYKKLF	TGTGCCACCTGGGATAAGCCGAATTATTATAAGAAACTCTTT
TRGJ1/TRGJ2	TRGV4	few	CATWDSWAKKLF	TGTGCCACCTGGGACAGTTGGGCTAAGAAACTCTTT
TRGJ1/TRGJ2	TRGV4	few	CATWAWAKKLF	TGTGCCACCTGGGCCTGGGCTAAGAAACTCTTT
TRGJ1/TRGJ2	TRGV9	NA	CALWDRGYKKLF	TGTGCCTTGTGGGATAGGGGTTATAAGAAACTCTTT
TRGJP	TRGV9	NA	CALWVLLALGKKIKVF	TGTGCCTTGTGGGTCCTACTTGCGTTGGGCAAAAAAATCAAGGTATTT
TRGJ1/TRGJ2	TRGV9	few	CALWENKKLF	TGTGCCTTGTGGGAGAATAAGAAGCTCTTT
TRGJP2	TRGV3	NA	CATWDREISESDWIKTF	TGTGCCACCTGGGACAGGGAGATATCGGAGAGTGATTGGATCAAGACGTTT
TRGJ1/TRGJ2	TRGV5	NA	CATWVRNHKKLF	TGTGCCACCTGGGTAAGGAACCATAAGAAACTCTTT